This T cell receptor (beta chain) was retrieved from a study of T-cell memory formation after mild COVID-19. The V and J ends lost 2 bases and 3 bases respectively, with 32 bases between them. Germline CDR1 SGHDN, CDR2 FVKESK. This CDR3 contains 21 residues. This clonotype has a handful of counts. After 5'RACE with constant-segment primers, TCR alpha and TCR beta cDNA libraries carrying sample barcodes and UMIs were obtained. Via MiXCR, TCRdb re-called the 5' RACE reads, giving one row per CDR3 protein. The sample lists about 270,000 distinct CDR3 sequences; 15% were seen once. Material for sequencing was PBMCs or a T cell subset sorted from them (not recorded which). The clonotype was recovered from an adult woman who had mild COVID-19 (a few samples of this study predate the infection). Cell type and time point are not known. This chain uses TRBV14 with TRBJ2-7, with D perhaps matching TRBD1 (7 bases). CDR3 nucleotides: TGTGCCAGCAGCCAATCAGGGGGTCGGGGGCCTCGATCCGGGGCTAGCTACGAGCAGTACTTC. Encoded protein: CASSQSGGRGPRSGASYEQYF.